This T cell receptor (beta chain) appears in the sequencing data of a study of blood T cell repertoires in COVID-19 (dated by TCRdb to 2018 to 2021). About the full investigation: Samples covering the acute and convalescent phases of COVID-19 were provided by collaborators in the United States, Italy and Spain. The prospective study material was composed of cDNA or gDNA derived from T cells, B-cell-depleted T cells, or PBMCs. Subjects who had been exposed to COVID-19, were actively infected with it, or had recovered from it provided the deeply sampled blood TCRbeta repertoires that made up the dataset. The repertoires were released in a freely available public database meant as a resource for research on the immune response to SARS-CoV-2. The samples were drawn from the first 160 participants of the ongoing ImmuneRACE study and from roughly 1,300 subjects provided by 6 global collaborators. A de-identified subject ID, COVID-19 status, age in years and sex were almost always included in the sample metadata. Where available, HLA class I and class II types were obtained from metadata supplied by the sample provider rather than from assay-based typing. The study at large found these results: Clinical and demographic metadata were provided uncurated, with the amount varying by source and participant.

The cysteine opens and the phenylalanine closes a CDR3 of 15 amino acids. The sequence is cut down to CDR3 DNA, 45 bases in frame from base 1. CDR1 is given as SGHNT and CDR2 as YENEEA, both from the germline V gene. For this chain, trimming is 2 bases at the V end and 5 bases at the J end, and the number of junction bases without a gene match is 5. In the case of this clone: It has no known antigen specificity. Qualities for individual bases were not recorded, and no much larger clone is one base off.

The collaborating institutions used their own protocols to collect whole blood in K2EDTA tubes. Collaborator samples were shipped for TCRbeta analysis as frozen whole blood, isolated PBMCs, or DNA extracted from either sample type. The immunoSEQ Assay, a bias-controlled multiplex PCR, was used to amplify TCRbeta CDR3 regions from genomic DNA. The paper's data handling went like this. Within the assay, amplification of reference gene primers was used to estimate how many nucleated cells each sample contained. To quantify the absolute abundance of each unique TCRbeta CDR3 rearrangement, sequence reads were collapsed and filtered. Productive Simpson clonality was computed per sample as the square root of Simpson's diversity index over productive rearrangements. Held by TCRdb, this immuneACCESS table contains in-frame sequences only and omits some clones. Under half of the omission traces to an unresolved V gene where checked; the cause of the rest is unknown. V and J calls and clone size follow that table, whereas D and trimming were derived from the DNA. For this sample there are about 95,000 clones; around nine tenths appear just once. Of the sample, approximately 3.6% is held by the ten largest clones.

The sequencing sample was made of peripheral blood. Recombination linked TRBV11-3 to TRBJ2-1; 8 nucleotides in the junction match TRBD1. This TCR derives from a woman in her seventies with acute or convalescent COVID-19. CDR3 protein: CASSLRGQANNEQFF. The sequenced DNA: TGTGCCAGCAGCTTACGGGGACAGGCAAACAATGAGCAGTTCTTC.